What follows is one T cell receptor beta chain and its context. Its antigen is not identified. Staining for CD45RO/CCR7/CD25/CD127/CD95/CD27 allowed sorting of CD4+ naive, central memory, regulatory and stem cell-like memory cells. This entry is derived from a study of beta chain features in type 1 diabetes. Turning to the study itself: Sorted cells from all samples, numbering 95 million to 140 million, were examined. Regarding the study as a whole: The VDJ junctions of type 1 diabetes patients carried fewer insertions and more deletions. Within each of all four CD4+ subsets, Type 1 diabetes patients had TCRB CDR3s that were moderately but significantly shorter. There was a possibility that cDNA sequencing over-represented cells with high TCR expression.

CDR1 and CDR2 (germline): MDHEN, SYDVKM. The junction had 9 bases not matched to a gene; V was cut back by 6 bases and J by 7 bases. The CDR3 runs to 14 residues. Since all of the isolated RNA was reverse transcribed, expressed TCRB transcripts were what got sequenced. Sequenced by immunoSEQ multiplex PCR; TCRdb stores in-frame clones only, minus some. The repertoire consists of about 150,000 clones, with around 8% occurring once and the leading ten covering roughly 1%. Sequenced material: central memory CD4+ T cells from blood. This sequence joins TRBV28 and TRBJ1-2; 9 bases are shared with TRBD1. The receptor's source is a woman aged 40 to 50 with type 1 diabetes. The DNA for the CDR3 is TGTGCCAGCAGATTGAACGGACAGGGGTTTGGCTACACCTTC. It is translated as CASRLNGQGFGYTF.